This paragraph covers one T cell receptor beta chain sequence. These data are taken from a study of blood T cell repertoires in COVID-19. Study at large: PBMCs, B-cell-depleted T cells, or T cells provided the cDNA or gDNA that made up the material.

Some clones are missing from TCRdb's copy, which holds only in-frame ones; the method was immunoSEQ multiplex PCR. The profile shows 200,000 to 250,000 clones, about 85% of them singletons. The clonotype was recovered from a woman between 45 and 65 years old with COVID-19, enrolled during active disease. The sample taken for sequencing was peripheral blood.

The CDR3: CASSLAVGQGRTYTF. The DNA for the CDR3 is TGTGCCAGCAGCTTGGCCGTGGGACAGGGGAGAACCTACACCTTC. The chain carries TRBV5-8 and TRBJ1-2; 10 positions agree with TRBD1. The CDR3 covers 15 residues. Germline V gene lookup returns CDR1 SGHTS and CDR2 YDEGEE. V lost 0 bases and J lost 10; bases outside the gene matches: 9.